The rows below give T cell receptor beta chains drawn from one sample of a study of cytomegalovirus exposure and HLA in healthy donors. Only in-frame clones appear in the TCRdb table, and some are missing; sequencing was by immunoSEQ multiplex PCR. This sample has about 140,000 clones; roughly 77% occur once, and the top ten carry 1.5% to 2%. Sequenced input: PBMCs. The receptor set was obtained from a woman in her 30s in good health and CMV-seronegative. Each CDR3 is given with its conserved first and last residue. The D gene is left open where the match is weak. Size values are once, few and many counts, or a class for expanded clones, and some rows have none.

j_call	d_call	v_call	clone_size	cdr3_aa	cdr3_nt
TRBJ2-7	.	TRBV6-5	.	CASRIDSTYEQYF	TGTGCCAGCAGAATCGACAGCACCTACGAGCAGTACTTC
TRBJ2-3	TRBD2	TRBV10-3	few	CAIRALAGATDTQYF	TGTGCCATTAGGGCACTAGCGGGAGCCACAGATACGCAGTATTTT
TRBJ1-6	TRBD1	TRBV6-5	.	CASSQGQGYSPLHF	TGTGCCAGCAGCCAAGGACAGGGATATTCACCCCTCCACTTT
TRBJ2-2	TRBD2	TRBV2	.	CASAQRGDTGELFF	TGTGCCAGCGCCCAGCGGGGGGACACCGGGGAGCTGTTTTTT
TRBJ1-6	TRBD1	TRBV28	few	CASSGTGTNSPLHF	TGTGCCAGCAGTGGGACAGGGACCAATTCACCCCTCCACTTT
TRBJ2-5	TRBD2	TRBV7-9	few	CASSLRAGEQETQYF	TGTGCCAGCAGCCTCAGAGCGGGAGAACAAGAGACCCAGTACTTC
TRBJ1-1	.	TRBV2	few	CASRRERDTEAFF	TGTGCCAGCAGGAGGGAACGGGACACTGAAGCTTTCTTT
TRBJ2-3	.	TRBV30	.	CAWTRGGRADTQYF	TGTGCCTGGACCCGAGGGGGACGAGCAGATACGCAGTATTTT
TRBJ2-3	TRBD2	TRBV7-2	.	CASSLEAGGHSYWRDTQYF	TGTGCCAGCAGCTTAGAGGCGGGGGGGCATTCATATTGGAGAGATACGCAGTATTTT
TRBJ2-1	TRBD2	TRBV19	.	CASSGTSGVNEQFF	TGTGCCAGTAGTGGGACTAGCGGGGTGAATGAGCAGTTCTTC
TRBJ2-7	.	TRBV11-2	once	CASSFVRESYEQYF	TGTGCCAGCAGCTTCGTACGGGAGTCCTACGAGCAGTACTTC
TRBJ1-2	.	TRBV11-1	.	CASSLGQSYGYTF	TGTGCCAGCAGCCTCGGACAGAGCTATGGCTACACCTTC
TRBJ1-6	.	TRBV6-5	.	CATYSVERASPLHF	TGTGCCACCTACAGCGTTGAGAGGGCTTCACCCCTCCACTTT
TRBJ1-1	.	TRBV7-9	few	CASSLDSGTEAFF	TGTGCCAGCAGCTTGGACAGCGGCACTGAAGCTTTCTTT
TRBJ2-7	.	TRBV6-4	.	CASSPTGENYEQYF	TGTGCCAGCAGTCCCACGGGGGAGAACTACGAGCAGTACTTC
TRBJ2-5	.	TRBV7-2	.	CASSLAGETQYF	TGTGCCAGCAGCTTAGCCGGAGAGACCCAGTACTTC
TRBJ1-5	.	TRBV18	.	CASSPGQGAQPQHF	TGTGCCAGCTCACCAGGGCAGGGCGCCCAGCCCCAGCATTTT
TRBJ2-1	TRBD1	TRBV25-1	.	CASSEPDRGNNEQFF	TGTGCCAGCAGTGAACCCGACAGGGGAAACAATGAGCAGTTCTTC
TRBJ2-2	.	TRBV12-2	.	CASRLCGGLTSTGELFF	TGTGCAAGTCGCTTATGCGGGGGCTTAACTTCCACCGGGGAGCTGTTTTTT
TRBJ2-3	.	TRBV6-6	.	CASSYRGADTQYF	TGTGCCAGCAGTTACAGGGGCGCAGATACGCAGTATTTT
TRBJ2-6	.	TRBV6-5	few	CASSSSIRSGANVLTF	TGTGCCAGCAGTTCGTCTATCCGATCTGGGGCCAACGTCCTGACTTTC
TRBJ2-7	TRBD2	TRBV28	.	CATCPGRGFTSGVYEQYF	TGTGCCACCTGCCCGGGCAGGGGGTTCACTAGCGGGGTCTACGAGCAGTACTTC
TRBJ2-7	TRBD1	TRBV18	.	CASSPGQDYEQYF	TGTGCCAGCTCACCCGGACAGGACTACGAGCAGTACTTC
TRBJ2-3	.	TRBV5-5	.	CASSLEGGPDTQYF	TGTGCCAGCAGCTTGGAGGGGGGGCCAGATACGCAGTATTTT
TRBJ1-2	TRBD1	TRBV28	.	CASSGPGQGLGYTF	TGTGCCAGCAGCGGCCCGGGACAGGGCCTTGGCTACACCTTC
TRBJ2-1	.	TRBV2	.	CASAEGRGGNEQFF	TGTGCCAGCGCTGAGGGCAGGGGTGGCAATGAGCAGTTCTTC
TRBJ2-1	TRBD2	TRBV7-2	.	CASSLAKTSGRMFF	TGTGCCAGCAGCTTAGCGAAAACTAGCGGGCGAATGTTCTTC
TRBJ2-7	.	TRBV30	once	CAWTPGLLARYEQYF	TGTGCCTGGACTCCCGGTCTCCTCGCCCGCTACGAGCAGTACTTC
TRBJ2-2	.	TRBV2	.	CASMGGAGTGELFF	TGTGCCAGCATGGGGGGGGCGGGCACCGGGGAGCTGTTTTTT
TRBJ2-3	.	TRBV28	.	CASSATTGTPGGGTQYF	TGTGCCAGCAGTGCGACAACCGGGACCCCCGGGGGTGGGACGCAGTATTTT
TRBJ2-7	.	TRBV18	.	CASSLSRGYEQYF	TGTGCCAGCTCACTGTCCAGGGGCTACGAGCAGTACTTC
TRBJ1-3	.	TRBV6-5	once	CASSPGTLGNTIYF	TGTGCCAGCAGTCCAGGGACACTAGGAAACACCATATATTTT
TRBJ2-1	.	TRBV5-4	.	CASSAGGLAVTNEQFF	TGTGCCAGCAGCGCGGGTGGGTTAGCGGTAACCAATGAGCAGTTCTTC
TRBJ2-3	.	TRBV28	.	CASRLLAVDTQYF	TGTGCCAGCAGACTTCTAGCAGTAGATACGCAGTATTTT
TRBJ1-6	.	TRBV28	.	CASSGRDSSSYNSPLHF	TGTGCCAGCAGTGGGCGGGACTCGAGCTCCTATAATTCACCCCTCCACTTT
TRBJ1-5	.	TRBV4-1	few	CASSQVVNRNNQPQHF	TGCGCCAGCAGCCAAGTGGTGAACAGAAACAATCAGCCCCAGCATTTT
TRBJ1-3	.	TRBV19	.	CASSILSGNTIYF	TGTGCCAGTAGTATTCTTAGCGGAAACACCATATATTTT
TRBJ1-4	.	TRBV6-4	.	CASKMTRGNEKLFF	TGTGCCAGCAAGATGACAAGGGGGAATGAAAAACTGTTTTTT
TRBJ2-1	TRBD2	TRBV5-8	.	CASSSVAGGPNEQFF	TGTGCCAGCAGTTCGGTAGCGGGAGGGCCTAATGAGCAGTTCTTC
TRBJ1-5	.	TRBV6-1	few	CASSVQESNQPQHF	TGTGCCAGCAGTGTTCAGGAAAGCAATCAGCCCCAGCATTTT
TRBJ1-5	TRBD1	TRBV5-4	.	CASSLRTGNSNQPQHF	TGTGCCAGCAGCTTAAGGACAGGGAATAGCAATCAGCCCCAGCATTTT
TRBJ2-2	.	TRBV28	.	CASRGGGTGELFF	TGTGCCAGCAGGGGGGGAGGCACCGGGGAGCTGTTTTTT
TRBJ1-1	.	TRBV19	.	CASSIIGDTEAFF	TGTGCCAGTAGTATTATAGGGGACACTGAAGCTTTCTTT
TRBJ1-2	.	TRBV28	.	CASSRGQRGYTF	TGTGCCAGCAGTCGTGGACAGAGAGGCTACACCTTC
TRBJ2-5	.	TRBV9	few	CASSVASQGSGETQYF	TGTGCCAGCAGCGTAGCTTCACAGGGAAGTGGGGAGACCCAGTACTTC
TRBJ1-1	TRBD1	TRBV5-4	few	CASSSKTGGRTEAFF	TGTGCCAGCAGCTCTAAGACAGGGGGCCGGACTGAAGCTTTCTTT
TRBJ2-5	TRBD1	TRBV28	.	CASSLRDRDRETQYF	TGTGCCAGCAGTTTAAGGGACAGGGATAGGGAGACCCAGTACTTC
TRBJ1-4	.	TRBV28	once	CASSWTAVNEKLFF	TGTGCCAGCAGTTGGACAGCAGTTAATGAAAAACTGTTTTTT
TRBJ2-7	TRBD2	TRBV7-9	.	CSSSLGVSGSGFEQYF	TGTTCCAGCAGCTTAGGTGTTAGCGGGAGTGGCTTCGAGCAGTACTTC
TRBJ2-7	.	TRBV7-9	few	CASSPPAGLYEQYF	TGTGCCAGCAGCCCCCCGGCAGGGCTCTACGAGCAGTACTTC
TRBJ1-1	.	TRBV28	.	CASGASARASAFF	TGTGCCAGCGGGGCCTCAGCACGGGCTTCAGCTTTCTTT
TRBJ2-1	TRBD2	TRBV7-9	.	CASSLIRLAGDNEQFF	TGTGCCAGCAGCCTAATTCGGCTGGCGGGAGATAATGAGCAGTTCTTC
TRBJ2-1	.	TRBV6-1	.	CASSVRLVDEQFF	TGTGCCAGCAGTGTGCGACTCGTAGATGAGCAGTTCTTC